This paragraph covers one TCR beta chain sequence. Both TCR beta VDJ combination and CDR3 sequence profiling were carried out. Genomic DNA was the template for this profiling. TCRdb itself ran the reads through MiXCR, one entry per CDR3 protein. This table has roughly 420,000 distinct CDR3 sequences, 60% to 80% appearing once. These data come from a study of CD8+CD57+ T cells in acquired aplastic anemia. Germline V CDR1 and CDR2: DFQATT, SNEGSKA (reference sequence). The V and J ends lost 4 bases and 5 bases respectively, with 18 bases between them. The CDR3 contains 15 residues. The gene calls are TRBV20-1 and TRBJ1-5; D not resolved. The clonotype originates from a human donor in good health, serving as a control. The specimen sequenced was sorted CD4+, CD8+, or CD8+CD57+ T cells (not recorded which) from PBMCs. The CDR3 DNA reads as TGCAGTGCTACCGGCCTCATTGCTAGTTATCAGCCCCAGCATTTT. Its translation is CSATGLIASYQPQHF.